The 20 T cell receptor beta chains below all came from one sample that was sequenced in a study of early T cells in non-severe SARS-CoV-2 infection. TCRdb re-called the 5' RACE reads through MiXCR, storing one row per CDR3 protein. The profile covers roughly 34,000 distinct CDR3 sequences, with 4% to 5% appearing a single time and 7.5% to 8.5% taken by the ten largest. Sequenced sample: whole blood. The source of these receptors is an adult who was a healthcare worker with PCR-confirmed SARS-CoV-2 infection or an uninfected control (not recorded which).

V usage is TRBV19 and J usage is TRBJ2-7; 9 bases are shared with TRBD1. The length of the CDR3 is 16 residues. Germline V gives CDR1 LNHDA, CDR2 SQIVND (reference sequence). V lost 6 bases to trimming and J lost 1 base; unmatched junction nucleotides: 10. The CDR3 nucleotides read TGTGCCAGTAGGAAACAGGGGGCAGCCGGATCCTACGAGCAGTACTTC. Its protein is CASRKQGAAGSYEQYF.

The rearrangement joins TRBV16 to TRBJ2-6; unclear D gene. V lost 2 bases to trimming and J lost 1 base, with 9 bases between them. Germline V lookup: CDR1 KGHSY, CDR2 FQNENV. The CDR3 is made up of 16 amino acids. This CDR3 is CASSQRSQSGANVLTF. CDR3 DNA: TGTGCCAGCAGCCAACGAAGCCAGTCTGGGGCCAACGTCCTGACTTTC.

This clonotype was observed a handful of times. This chain uses TRBV25-1 with TRBJ1-1; D not certain. CDR1 is MGHDK, CDR2 SYGVNS, per germline. The CDR3 length is 13 residues. V was clipped by 1 base and J by 6 bases, with 9 bases between them. The CDR3 DNA sequence: TGTGCCAGCAGTGAATCCCGTCGACCTGAAGCTTTCTTT. Residues: CASSESRRPEAFF.

This clonotype appeared many times. The chain links TRBV18 to TRBJ2-7; TRBD1 agrees at 9 bases. V lost 5 bases, J lost 1 base, and 6 bases stayed unmatched. From germline, CDR1 is KGHSH and CDR2 LQKENI. The CDR3 is made up of 15 amino acids. The CDR3 is CASSSSGTGSYEQYF. CDR3 nucleotide sequence: TGTGCCAGCTCATCCTCCGGGACAGGGTCCTACGAGCAGTACTTC.

V usage is TRBV7-6 and J usage is TRBJ2-3; a weak D match, TRBD2 (5 bases). The germline V gene has CDR1 SGHVS and CDR2 FNYEAQ. This CDR3 region has 15 residues. V was trimmed by 7 bases and J by 3 bases, leaving 17 bases between them. The DNA for the CDR3 is TGTGCCAGCAACTCTAAAGGGCGAGGGACAGATACGCAGTATTTT. It encodes CASNSKGRGTDTQYF. The full variable domain, in which reference TRBV7-6 and TRBJ2-3 provide the parts outside the CDR3, is GAGVSQSPRYKVTKRGQDVALRCDPISGHVSLYWYRQALGQGPEFLTYFNYEAQQDKSGLPNDRFSAERPEGSISTLTIQRTEQRDSAMYRCASNSKGRGTDTQYFGPGTRLTVL.

This clonotype has just a few counts. This rearrangement joins TRBV1 to TRBJ1-6; TRBD1, the D gene given by the table, was not confirmed from the DNA. TRBV1 has pseudogene status. The CDR3 is made up of 17 amino acids. CDR3 in amino acids: CTSSQVWTGTYNSPLHF. Here the CDR3 DNA reads TGCACCAGCAGCCAAGTTTGGACAGGGACCTACAATTCACCCCTCCACTTT.

This clonotype was recorded at least ten times. The chain couples TRBV12-3 or TRBV12-4 to TRBJ2-1; tentative D call: TRBD1 (8 bases). Between the trimmed V and J ends, which lost 2 bases and 7 bases, there was a span of 12 bases. The CDR3 spans 14 residues. Here the CDR3 reads CASSLQQGGNEQFF. DNA for the CDR3: TGTGCCAGCAGTTTACAACAGGGGGGGAATGAGCAGTTCTTC.

This clonotype was picked up a small number of times. The J gene is TRBJ2-5, the V gene TRBV7-9; tentatively, D is TRBD1 (6 bases). The V gene lost 4 bases and the J gene lost 5 bases, with 11 bases spanning the gap. Looked up from germline, CDR1 is SEHNR and CDR2 is FQNEAQ (reference sequence). The CDR3 spans 13 residues. The CDR3 region has the DNA TGTGCCAGCAGCTCAACAGGGATGGAGACCCAGTACTTC. Translation gives CASSSTGMETQYF.

This clonotype was counted ten times or more. The chain employs TRBV5-6 and TRBJ1-2; the match to TRBD1 covers 11 bases. The CDR3 has 16 residues. In germline, CDR1 is SGHDT, CDR2 YYEEEE. V lost 4 bases, J lost 3 bases, and 8 bases stayed unmatched. The CDR3 bases are TGTGCCAGCAGCACTGGACAGGGGGCGTTGTACTATGGCTACACCTTC. Translated: CASSTGQGALYYGYTF.

This clonotype was counted at least ten times. The V and J genes are TRBV6-2 or TRBV6-3 and TRBJ2-5, with 14 bases identical to TRBD2. Per the germline V gene, CDR1 is MNHEY and CDR2 is SVGEGT. V lost 5 bases to trimming and J lost 5 bases; unmatched junction nucleotides: 10. This CDR3 contains 17 residues. CDR3 nucleotides: TGTGCCAGCAGTCTTGGGCGACTAGCGGGGGGGCGTGAGACCCAGTACTTC. It encodes CASSLGRLAGGRETQYF.

The chain is built from TRBV2 and TRBJ2-6, with D possibly being TRBD1 (5 bases). Trimming removed 6 bases from V and 2 bases from J, with 11 bases in between. The CDR3 contains 15 residues. Per germline, CDR1 SNHLY and CDR2 FYNNEI. This chain's CDR3 is CASRGRLPGANVLTF. CDR3 coding DNA: TGTGCCAGCAGGGGGCGCTTACCTGGGGCCAACGTCCTGACTTTC.

This clonotype was observed at least ten times. V and J are TRBV5-1 and TRBJ2-5, with D uncertain. Trimming removed 0 bases from V and 0 bases from J, with 12 bases in between. Germline values: CDR1 SGHRS, CDR2 YFSETQ. This CDR3 has 16 residues. CDR3 in amino acids: CASSLAPPNDQETQYF. The CDR3 DNA follows: TGCGCCAGCAGCTTGGCTCCCCCCAACGACCAAGAGACCCAGTACTTC.

At least ten counts were recorded for this clonotype. The V gene is TRBV27, the J gene TRBJ2-7; maybe TRBD1 (5 bases). CDR1 is MNHEY and CDR2 is SMNVEV in the germline V gene (reference sequence). There are 13 residues in the CDR3. The V gene lost 3 bases and the J gene lost 5 bases, with 11 bases spanning the gap. This CDR3 is CASSLGRVNEQYF. The DNA for the CDR3 is TGTGCCAGCAGTTTGGGCAGGGTCAACGAGCAGTACTTC.

This clonotype was detected a few times. This chain uses TRBV7-3 with TRBJ1-3, with D possibly being TRBD1 (6 bases). V was trimmed by 5 bases and J by 0 bases, leaving 14 bases between them. The CDR3 contains 16 residues. Germline CDR1 reads SGHTA; CDR2 reads FQGTGA. CDR3 sequence reads: CASSPQGPFSGNTIYF. The CDR3 DNA reads as TGTGCCAGCAGCCCCCAGGGGCCGTTCTCTGGAAACACCATATATTTT.

This clonotype was seen at least ten times. V is TRBV29-1 and J is TRBJ2-3; D is tentatively TRBD1 or TRBD2 (5 bases each). From germline, CDR1 is SQVTM and CDR2 ANQGSEA. The CDR3 spans 14 residues. V lost 5 bases, J lost 2 bases, and 14 bases lay in between. This CDR3 reads CSVLSAGTTDTQYF. In nucleotides, the CDR3 is TGCAGCGTTCTCTCGGCAGGGACCACAGATACGCAGTATTTT.

There are many counts of this clonotype. The rearrangement links TRBV11-2 to TRBJ1-3; D not resolved. The CDR3 is 15 amino acids. The V gene lost 1 base and the J gene lost 2 bases, with 9 bases spanning the gap. Germline CDR1 and CDR2: SGHAT and FQNNGV. DNA for the CDR3: TGTGCCAGCAGCTTAGGAGGCCAGACTGGAAACACCATATATTTT. This translates into CASSLGGQTGNTIYF.

This clonotype was recorded many times. The chain recombines TRBV30 with TRBJ2-5; weak D call: TRBD2 (6 bases). Between the trimmed V and J ends, which lost 2 bases and 2 bases, there was a span of 9 bases. Germline loops: CDR1 GTSNPN, CDR2 SVGIG (reference sequence). The CDR3 has 13 amino acids. The CDR3: CAWSLGLQETQYF. The CDR3 DNA follows: TGTGCCTGGAGTTTGGGACTTCAAGAGACCCAGTACTTC. Based on the CDR3 plus reference TRBV30 and TRBJ2-5, the full variable domain is SQTIHQWPATLVQPVGSPLSLECTVEGTSNPNLYWYRQAAGRGLQLLFYSVGIGQISSEVPQNLSASRPQDRQFILSSKKLLLSDSGFYLCAWSLGLQETQYFGPGTRLLVL.

There are many counts of this clonotype. The chain links TRBV18 to TRBJ2-7, with D maybe TRBD1 (6 bases). Germline assignment: CDR1 KGHSH and CDR2 LQKENI. Between the trimmed V and J ends, which lost 0 bases and 4 bases, there was a span of 19 bases. The CDR3 covers 17 residues. CDR3 sequence reads: CASSPPLIDRRRYEQYF. DNA for the CDR3: TGTGCCAGCTCACCACCCCTAATTGACAGGAGGAGATACGAGCAGTACTTC.

This clonotype appeared many times. In nucleotides, the CDR3 is TGTGCCAGCAGCCAAGAGACCCAGTACTTC. Its protein product is CASSQETQYF. V usage is TRBV3-1 and J usage is TRBJ2-5; D remains unclear. The CDR3 contains 10 residues. Germline V lookup: CDR1 LGHDT, CDR2 YNNKEL (reference sequence). Trimming removed 0 bases at V and 7 bases at J, with 0 bases between.

This rearrangement joins TRBV4-3 to TRBJ2-7, with TRBD2 as a possible D gene (5 bases). CDR3 length equals 16 residues. Germline lookup yields CDR1 LGHNA and CDR2 YSLEER. Trimming took 0 bases from V and 3 from J, leaving 15 bases between them. This CDR3 is CASSQDSTEEYYEQYF. CDR3 DNA sequence: TGCGCCAGCAGCCAAGACTCAACGGAGGAATACTACGAGCAGTACTTC.